Shown below are 18 T cell receptor beta chains from a single sample sequenced in a study of blood T cell repertoires in COVID-19. The table came from immunoSEQ multiplex PCR; TCRdb's copy has only in-frame clones and leaves some out. The sample shows a few hundred thousand clones, around 84% of them seen only once. Material: PBMCs or T cells enriched from blood (not recorded which). These receptors originate from a man between 25 and 39 years old who had recovered from COVID-19.

V gene TRBV5-4 combines with J gene TRBJ2-6; tentatively, D is TRBD2 (5 bases). V was shortened by 0 bases and J by 2 bases, with 6 bases between the two germline ends. Germline V CDR1 and CDR2: SGHNT, YYREEE (reference sequence). The CDR3 is 15 amino acids. The CDR3 loop is CASSLERAGANVLTF. Here the CDR3 DNA reads TGTGCCAGCAGCTTGGAGAGGGCTGGGGCCAACGTCCTGACTTTC.

The CDR3 coding sequence is TGTGCCAGCAGCAATCGCGGGGGGCACGACACTGAAGCTTTCTTT. Its protein product is CASSNRGGHDTEAFF. This chain uses TRBV4-2 with TRBJ1-1, with a possible D match to TRBD1 (6 bases). The CDR3 consists of 15 residues. The V gene's germline CDR1 is LGHNA and CDR2 YNFKEQ. V lost 5 bases, J lost 3 bases, and 16 bases lay in between.

CDR3 nucleotide sequence: TGTGCCAGCAGTTACAGTGGCAGGGACTATGGCTACACCTTC. Protein product: CASSYSGRDYGYTF. The chain uses TRBV6-5 and TRBJ1-2; D perhaps matches TRBD1 (5 bases). Trimming took off 2 bases at V and 3 bases at J, with 10 bases between the two ends. CDR1 MNHEY and CDR2 SVGAGI come from the germline V gene. The CDR3 sequence is 14 residues long.

CDR3 sequence: CASSTSGSLGELFF. The CDR3 nucleotides read TGCGCCAGCAGCACTAGCGGGAGTCTCGGGGAGCTGTTTTTT. The chain couples TRBV10-1 to TRBJ2-2; TRBD2 matches at 11 bases. V lost 6 bases, J lost 7 bases, and 4 bases stayed unmatched. This CDR3 has 14 amino acids. Germline lookup yields CDR1 WNHNN and CDR2 SYGVQD (reference sequence).

The chain is built from TRBV9 and TRBJ2-7; D possibly corresponds to TRBD1 (6 bases). The CDR3 is 15 residues long. The germline V gene encodes CDR1 SGDLS and CDR2 YYNGEE. Trimming pared 5 bases from V and 3 bases from J, leaving 18 bases between. The CDR3 DNA follows: TGTGCCAGCAGGGACCGGGACACCTTCGACTACGAGCAGTACTTC. Its translation: CASRDRDTFDYEQYF.

Only a few counts were recorded for this clone. The chain has TRBV7-9 and TRBJ1-1; 8 nucleotides agree with TRBD1. Germline V lookup: CDR1 SEHNR, CDR2 FQNEAQ (reference sequence). The CDR3 length is 14 residues. The V and J ends lost 1 base and 6 bases, in that order; junction bases with no gene match: 4. The CDR3: CASSLGQGLPEAFF. CDR3 bases: TGTGCCAGCAGCTTAGGACAGGGGTTGCCTGAAGCTTTCTTT.

This chain links TRBV6-1 with TRBJ1-2; 8 bases match TRBD1. The CDR3 contains 17 residues. CDR1 and CDR2 (germline): MNHNS, SASEGT. Trimming removed 3 bases from V and 2 bases from J; junction bases left unmatched: 11. CDR3 sequence reads: CASSEWAGGPWNYGYTF. The DNA of the CDR3 is TGTGCCAGCAGTGAGTGGGCAGGGGGCCCCTGGAACTATGGCTACACCTTC.

This clone was detected a few times. This chain uses TRBV28 with TRBJ2-1; 8 positions match TRBD2. Per the germline V gene, CDR1 is MDHEN and CDR2 is SYDVKM. Trimming removed 2 bases from V and 13 bases from J; junction bases left unmatched: 13. The CDR3 sequence is 15 residues long. The CDR3, as DNA: TGTGCCAGCAGTTTAGGATCGGGGGGGCTTAATATACAGTTCTTC. This encodes CASSLGSGGLNIQFF.

CDR3 loop: CASSPDYIPGSAQHF. The CDR3 DNA follows: TGTGCCAGCTCACCCGACTACATCCCGGGATCCGCCCAGCATTTT. The J gene is TRBJ1-5, the V gene TRBV18, with D hard to call. Germline V CDR1 and CDR2: KGHSH, LQKENI. Trimming stripped 3 bases from V and 11 bases from J, with 20 bases between. This CDR3 region has 15 residues.

J is TRBJ2-3 and V is TRBV12-5; a weak D match, TRBD1 (6 bases). CDR3 length equals 16 residues. V was shortened by 1 base and J by 0 bases, with 11 bases between the two germline ends. The germline gives CDR1 LGHNT, CDR2 FRNRAP. CDR3 sequence reads: CASGLARTESTDTQYF. In DNA, the CDR3 is TGTGCTAGTGGTTTGGCCCGGACAGAGAGCACAGATACGCAGTATTTT.

This clone appeared once. The chain has TRBV5-1 and TRBJ1-2, with 12 bases that match TRBD1. CDR1 is SGHRS and CDR2 is YFSETQ in the germline V gene. CDR3 size: 17 residues. The V gene end was trimmed by 3 bases and the J gene end by 8 bases; junction bases not matched to a gene: 14. CDR3 in DNA: TGCGCCAGCAGCTCCCTTGCGGCGGGACAGGGGGCATCGGGCTACACCTTC. Amino acids: CASSSLAAGQGASGYTF.

The count of this clone is one. This chain uses TRBV27 with TRBJ2-7; 9 positions match TRBD1. CDR1 and CDR2 (germline): MNHEY, SMNVEV (reference sequence). The junction had 11 bases not matched to a gene; V was cut back by 6 bases and J by 8 bases. There are 14 residues in the CDR3. Written as DNA, the CDR3 is TGTGCCAGCAGCCTAAGACAGGGGGTTTACCAGCAGTACTTC. It yields the protein CASSLRQGVYQQYF.

Note on this clone: Other nucleotide sequences from this sample produce the same CDR3. The chain is built from TRBV11-3 and TRBJ1-1, with 9 bases lining up with TRBD1. V was pared by 5 bases and J by 4 bases, with 11 bases of the junction left unmatched. CDR3 length: 16 residues. Per the germline V gene, CDR1 is SGHNT and CDR2 is YENEEA. CDR3 bases: TGTGCCAGCAGCCCGGGGACAGGGTCGGAAAGCACTGAAGCTTTCTTT. Amino acid sequence: CASSPGTGSESTEAFF.

The chain combines TRBV7-2 with TRBJ2-3; 11 bases are a match to TRBD2. Looked up from germline, CDR1 is SGHTA and CDR2 is FQGNSA. The trim removed 1 base at V and 6 bases at J, leaving 6 bases unmatched. This CDR3 is 16 amino acids long. CDR3 coding DNA: TGTGCCAGCAGCTTAGGATCACTAGCGGGAGCTGATACGCAGTATTTT. Amino acids: CASSLGSLAGADTQYF.

CDR3 coding DNA: TGCGCCAGCAGCTTCGGGACAGGGGGCCGGGAGACCCAGTACTTC. It is translated as CASSFGTGGRETQYF. V gene TRBV5-1 combines with J gene TRBJ2-5, with 12 bases identical to TRBD1. V dropped 2 bases and J dropped 5; count of bases not matched to a gene: 4. The CDR3 has 15 amino acids. The germline V gene encodes CDR1 SGHRS and CDR2 YFSETQ.

J is TRBJ1-2 and V is TRBV11-2, with TRBD1 as a possible D gene (6 bases). The CDR3 length is 16 residues. Trimming removed 6 bases from V and 2 bases from J, with 19 bases in between. Germline assignment: CDR1 SGHAT and CDR2 FQNNGV. As DNA, the CDR3 is TGTGCCAGCAGTACCGGTGGGCAGGGGAAAAACTATGGCTACACCTTC. Amino acid sequence: CASSTGGQGKNYGYTF. The full variable domain, rest sourced from reference TRBV11-2 and TRBJ1-2, is EAGVAQSPRYKIIEKRQSVAFWCNPISGHATLYWYQQILGQGPKLLIQFQNNGVVDDSQLPKDRFSAERLKGVDSTLKIQPAKLEDSAVYLCASSTGGQGKNYGYTFGSGTRLTVV.

The chain employs TRBV5-4 and TRBJ1-1, with D possibly matching TRBD1 (6 bases). This CDR3 is built from 15 residues. V dropped 2 bases and J dropped 3 bases, with 14 bases sitting between them. From germline, CDR1 is SGHNT and CDR2 YYREEE (reference sequence). CDR3 in amino acids: CASSFRGLEDTEAFF. The CDR3 nucleotides are TGTGCCAGCAGCTTCAGGGGCTTGGAGGACACTGAAGCTTTCTTT.

This clone has a handful of counts. V gene TRBV27 combines with J gene TRBJ1-1; 8 bases match TRBD1. This CDR3 is 14 amino acids long. Germline V gives CDR1 MNHEY, CDR2 SMNVEV (reference sequence). With V trimmed by 8 bases and J by 8 bases, 13 bases remained unmatched. CDR3 nucleotide sequence: TGTGCCAGCGGGTTGGGGCAGGGGGCGGGAGAAGCTTTCTTT. Translating it yields CASGLGQGAGEAFF.